The 22 T cell receptor beta chains in this list originate from one sample, sequenced in a study of shared clonotypes between healthy human individuals (TCRdb year 2020). Library preparation employed the immunoSEQ multiplex PCR assay. TCRdb obtained this table from immuneACCESS and retained in-frame rearrangements with V and J assigned. These tables miss some clones; where compared with another copy, unresolved V genes account for less than half of the shortfall, and the remainder is unexplained. The sample records approximately 2.1 million clones, 80% to 95% of which are singletons. About 0.37% of the sample belongs to the ten largest clones. Sequenced sample: naive CD4+ T cells from PBMCs. Interpreted using the paper, the cell subset or site label stands for: CD45RA+ positively selected. These receptors all stem from a man between 18 and 29 years old in good health. Some clones in this sample may be carry-over from other donors' samples.

Points on this clone: Other DNA sequences in the sample encode the same CDR3. This CDR3 is CASSVASSTDTQYF. The CDR3 bases are TGTGCCAGCAGCGTTGCCTCTAGCACAGATACGCAGTATTTT. The rearrangement joins TRBV9 to TRBJ2-3; no clear D. This CDR3 is 14 amino acids long. V was shortened by 2 bases and J by 0 bases, with 7 bases between the two germline ends. Germline V CDR1 and CDR2: SGDLS, YYNGEE.

The chain joins TRBV5-4 to TRBJ2-1, with 12 bases fitting TRBD2. The J segment lost 8 bases and the V segment lost 7 bases, leaving 4 bases of the junction unmatched. Germline values: CDR1 SGHNT, CDR2 YYREEE (reference sequence). The CDR3 contains 13 residues. The CDR3 loop reads CASLAGGAHEQFF. The CDR3 DNA sequence: TGTGCCAGCCTAGCGGGAGGGGCCCATGAGCAGTTCTTC.

This clone was picked up one time. CDR3 residues: CASSSSRRGNTGELFF. In DNA form, the CDR3 reads TGTGCCAGCAGTTCGTCAAGAAGGGGTAACACCGGGGAGCTGTTTTTT. This chain links TRBV7-9 with TRBJ2-2, with a tentative D call TRBD1 (5 bases). The V gene lost 6 bases and the J gene lost 2 bases, with 16 bases spanning the gap. The CDR3 has 16 amino acids. Germline V gene sequence: CDR1 SEHNR, CDR2 FQNEAQ (reference sequence).

In its sample, this clone was seen once. This chain uses TRBV13 with TRBJ2-7; D not certain. Germline V gene sequence: CDR1 PRHDT, CDR2 FYEKMQ (reference sequence). The CDR3 totals 12 residues. V lost 1 base to trimming and J lost 4 bases, with 5 bases between them. The CDR3 loop is CASSLAGYEQYF. CDR3 nucleotide sequence: TGTGCCAGCAGCTTAGCGGGTTACGAGCAGTACTTC.

This chain uses TRBV4-1 with TRBJ2-1; no clear D gene. Trimming removed 0 bases from V and 6 bases from J, with 12 bases in between. CDR1 and CDR2 from the germline V gene are MGHRA and YSYEKL. The CDR3 is 15 amino acids. The CDR3 DNA follows: TGCGCCAGCAGCCAAGATATACTACAACCCAATGAGCAGTTCTTC. It translates to CASSQDILQPNEQFF.

The J gene is TRBJ1-5, the V gene TRBV28; 9 bases align to TRBD1. Germline lookup yields CDR1 MDHEN and CDR2 SYDVKM. V shed 5 bases, J shed 4 bases, and the junction held 9 bases outside the gene matches. There are 16 residues in the CDR3. The CDR3 bases are TGTGCCAGCAGTGGGGGTCCGGACAGGGGTAATCAGCCCCAGCATTTT. This gives the protein CASSGGPDRGNQPQHF.

This chain links TRBV5-4 with TRBJ2-3, with TRBD2 matching 8 bases. Germline-derived CDR1 and CDR2 are SGHNT and YYREEE (reference sequence). This CDR3 comprises 16 residues. After removal of 0 bases from V and 3 bases from J, the junction contained 6 bases not matched to a gene. DNA for the CDR3: TGTGCCAGCAGCTTGGTCGGGAGGGCCTCGACAGATACGCAGTATTTT. It translates to CASSLVGRASTDTQYF.

V gene TRBV9 combines with J gene TRBJ2-7, with D tentatively TRBD1 (6 bases). Trimming stripped 4 bases from V and 5 bases from J, with 16 bases between. The CDR3 contains 14 residues. CDR1 and CDR2 from the germline V gene are SGDLS and YYNGEE. CDR3: CASSPLGGTHEQYF. The DNA of the CDR3 is TGTGCCAGCAGCCCCCTAGGGGGTACCCACGAGCAGTACTTC.

The J gene is TRBJ2-2, the V gene TRBV4-3; TRBD2 might be the D (6 bases). Germline V CDR1 and CDR2: LGHNA, YSLEER. The germline V and J ends were trimmed by 3 bases and 5 bases, with 7 bases remaining between them. The CDR3 consists of 13 residues. CDR3 in amino acids: CASSQGGTGELFF. The CDR3 DNA is TGCGCCAGCAGCCAGGGAGGTACCGGGGAGCTGTTTTTT.

With respect to this clone: In the same sample, other DNA sequences code for this CDR3. V usage is TRBV28 and J usage is TRBJ1-5; D is perhaps TRBD1 (5 bases). Germline CDR1 is MDHEN and CDR2 is SYDVKM. The CDR3 is made up of 15 amino acids. V was shortened by 2 bases and J by 3 bases, with 11 bases between the two germline ends. DNA of the CDR3: TGTGCCAGCAGTTTAGGGCAGGGTAACAATCAGCCCCAGCATTTT. Translating gives CASSLGQGNNQPQHF.

V usage is TRBV27 and J usage is TRBJ2-7, with no clear D. CDR1 is MNHEY, CDR2 SMNVEV, per germline (reference sequence). The CDR3 has 14 residues. V shed 3 bases and J shed 3 bases, with 12 bases lying between them. CDR3 nucleotide sequence: TGTGCCAGCAGTTTCCTAAATCGGAACTACGAGCAGTACTTC. Translating gives CASSFLNRNYEQYF.

The V and J genes are TRBV10-3 and TRBJ2-7, with TRBD2 matching over 10 bases. The CDR3 sequence is 18 residues long. CDR1 and CDR2 (germline): ENHRY, SYGVKD. With 11 bases clipped from V and 0 bases from J, the junction kept 19 bases outside the gene matches. This chain's CDR3 is CAVRALVAGGGGSYEQYF. In DNA, the CDR3 is TGTGCCGTAAGGGCGTTGGTAGCGGGAGGAGGGGGCTCCTACGAGCAGTACTTC.

The sample holds one count of this clone. The V gene is TRBV9, the J gene TRBJ2-2; the D is unclear. This CDR3 has 14 residues. In germline, CDR1 is SGDLS, CDR2 YYNGEE. V shed 3 bases and J shed 3 bases, with 9 bases lying between them. The CDR3 bases are TGTGCCAGCAGCGCCCGGACGTACACCGGGGAGCTGTTTTTT. Translation gives CASSARTYTGELFF. The full variable domain, with the rest looked up from reference TRBV9 and TRBJ2-2, is DSGVTQTPKHLITATGQRVTLRCSPRSGDLSVYWYQQSLDQGLQFLIQYYNGEERAKGNILERFSAQQFPDLHSELNLSSLELGDSALYFCASSARTYTGELFFGEGSRLTVL.

Here the CDR3 DNA reads TGTGCCAGCAACACAGGGGTAGGGGAGCAGTACTTC. It specifies CASNTGVGEQYF. The chain recombines TRBV2 with TRBJ2-7; TRBD1 aligns across 7 bases. The V and J ends lost 7 bases and 7 bases, in that order; junction bases with no gene match: 7. In germline, CDR1 is SNHLY, CDR2 FYNNEI. The CDR3 contains 12 residues.

The V gene is TRBV25-1, the J gene TRBJ2-5; 7 bases align to TRBD2. Trimming cost V 5 bases and J 5 bases; bases outside gene matches: 5. The CDR3 totals 13 residues. The germline gives CDR1 MGHDK, CDR2 SYGVNS. The CDR3 here is CASSIWGGETQYF. The CDR3 DNA sequence: TGTGCCAGCAGTATCTGGGGGGGGGAGACCCAGTACTTC.

J is TRBJ2-4 and V is TRBV19, with D perhaps TRBD2 (6 bases). Trimming pared 0 bases from V and 1 base from J, leaving 16 bases between. CDR1 and CDR2 from the germline V gene are LNHDA and SQIVND (reference sequence). There are 18 residues in the CDR3. CDR3 coding DNA: TGTGCCAGTAGTATAGATCTTGGAGGGGACTCCGCCAAAAACATTCAGTACTTC. Its protein is CASSIDLGGDSAKNIQYF.

This chain uses TRBV5-1 with TRBJ1-1, with D perhaps matching TRBD1 (5 bases). The CDR3 runs 13 residues. Germline V gene sequence: CDR1 SGHRS, CDR2 YFSETQ. V gave up 5 bases and J gave up 11 bases, with 19 bases separating them. CDR3 DNA: TGCGCCAGCAGAGGACTGGGACTGTCTGTCGCTTTCTTT. Amino acids: CASRGLGLSVAFF.

The chain joins TRBV5-1 to TRBJ1-2; no clear D gene. Trimming pared 4 bases from V and 1 base from J, leaving 8 bases between. The CDR3 covers 13 residues. The germline gives CDR1 SGHRS, CDR2 YFSETQ. The CDR3 spells CASSDGRNYGYTF. CDR3 in DNA: TGCGCCAGCAGCGATGGACGTAACTATGGCTACACCTTC.

The genes are TRBV5-1 and TRBJ2-2; 8 nucleotides line up with TRBD1. The CDR3 extends over 14 amino acids. Germline loops: CDR1 SGHRS, CDR2 YFSETQ. V lost 1 base to trimming and J lost 7 bases; unmatched junction nucleotides: 3. CDR3 nucleotide sequence: TGCGCCAGCAGCTTGCAGGGGGCCATCGGGGAGCTGTTTTTT. It codes for CASSLQGAIGELFF.

The chain is built from TRBV28 and TRBJ2-4, with D possibly TRBD2 on 5 matching bases. Germline-derived CDR1 and CDR2 are MDHEN and SYDVKM. V lost 3 bases and J 1 base, leaving 13 bases between the germline ends. The CDR3 covers 16 residues. CDR3 coding DNA: TGTGCCAGCAGTTTCCGGGGAGTCGGGGCCAAAAACATTCAGTACTTC. It specifies CASSFRGVGAKNIQYF.

The chain uses TRBV18 and TRBJ2-7, with 11 bases identical to TRBD2. The V segment lost 5 bases and the J segment 3 bases; nucleotides outside the gene matches: 3. CDR3 length: 14 residues. Germline lookup yields CDR1 KGHSH and CDR2 LQKENI. In nucleotides, the CDR3 is TGTGCCAGCTCAACTAGCGGGAGCTTCTACGAGCAGTACTTC. Translated: CASSTSGSFYEQYF.

A few counts support this clone. At the DNA level, this CDR3 is encoded by other sequences in the same sample as well. The chain is built from TRBV5-1 and TRBJ2-2, with D possibly matching TRBD1 (6 bases). Trimming took off 0 bases at V and 2 bases at J, with 8 bases between the two ends. The CDR3 extends over 15 amino acids. In germline, CDR1 is SGHRS, CDR2 YFSETQ. In DNA, the CDR3 is TGCGCCAGCAGCTTGGCAGGGGTCAACACCGGGGAGCTGTTTTTT. Its protein is CASSLAGVNTGELFF.